This T cell receptor (beta chain) was sequenced for a study of vaccination and CD4 T cells after COVID-19. Study information: Control cultures were given a CEFX pool, an HIV-1 Nef pool, or no peptide.

This clonotype appeared a few times. Its antigen is unidentified. The Oncomine TCR Beta short-read assay was what sequenced the DNA obtained from cultured CD4+ T cells. TCRdb processed the PCR reads anew with MiXCR; each CDR3 protein has one entry. The data contain about 20,000 distinct CDR3 sequences, around 53% of them singletons. Described treatment: roughly nine-day PBMC culture with coronavirus spike peptide pools or control peptides (ViraFEST assay). First, ViraFEST expanded antigen-specific T cells with peptide pools, and next it sequenced the TCRs. The positive PCR dates, which preceded the US Alpha, Beta and Delta variants, fell between March and December 2020. Negative selection enriched CD4+ T cells from cultures at about ten days. V lost 6 bases and J lost 1; bases outside the gene matches: 6. The CDR3 is 16 residues long. CDR1 and CDR2 from the germline V gene are MNHNS and SASEGT.

The rearrangement joins TRBV6-1 to TRBJ2-7, with 13 bases aligning to TRBD2. Material: CD4+ T cells from blood, cultured in vitro. The sequence derives from a human donor who had recovered from COVID-19. The CDR3 DNA reads TGTGCCAGCAGCAGACTAGCGGGAGGAGGGTCCTACGAGCAGTACTTC. Its translation: CASSRLAGGGSYEQYF.